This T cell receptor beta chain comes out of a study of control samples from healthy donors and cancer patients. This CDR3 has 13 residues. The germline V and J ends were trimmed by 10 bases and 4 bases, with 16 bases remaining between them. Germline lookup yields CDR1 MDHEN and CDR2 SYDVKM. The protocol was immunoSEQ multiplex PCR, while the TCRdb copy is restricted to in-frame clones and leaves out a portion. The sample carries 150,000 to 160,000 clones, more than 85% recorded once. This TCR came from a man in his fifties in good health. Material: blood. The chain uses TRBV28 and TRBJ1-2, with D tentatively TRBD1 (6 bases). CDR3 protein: CATNQGNGYGYTF. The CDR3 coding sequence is TGTGCCACCAATCAGGGGAATGGCTATGGCTACACCTTC.